What follows is one T cell receptor beta chain and its context. The data were taken from a study of blood T cell repertoires in COVID-19. Study-wide context: In each case, the material was cDNA or gDNA derived from T cells, B-cell-depleted T cells, or PBMCs.

V shed 2 bases and J 8 bases; nucleotides not matched to a gene: 3. Germline V CDR1 and CDR2: LNHDA, SQIVND (reference sequence). The CDR3 is 13 amino acids. Only in-frame clones appear in the TCRdb table, and some are missing; sequencing was by immunoSEQ multiplex PCR. The sample includes fewer than 30,000 clones, roughly 92% of them seen just once. Source material: peripheral blood. The chain is built from TRBV19 and TRBJ2-1, with 7 positions matching TRBD2. This receptor was identified in a human donor in a cohort sampled during active COVID-19. The DNA for the CDR3 is TGTGCCAGTAGTATACACGGGAGGTATGAGCAGTTCTTC. Protein product: CASSIHGRYEQFF. Supplemented by reference TRBV19 and TRBJ2-1, the full variable domain reads DGGITQSPKYLFRKEGQNVTLSCEQNLNHDAMYWYRQDPGQGLRLIYYSQIVNDFQKGDIAEGYSVSREKKESFPLTVTSAQKNPTAFYLCASSIHGRYEQFFGPGTRLTVL.